The clone carrying this TCR beta chain was seen a few times. As handled by the study authors: Reference gene primer amplification in the assay estimated nucleated cell counts. The table came from immunoSEQ multiplex PCR; TCRdb's copy has only in-frame clones and leaves some out. Clone size and V and J calls were adopted from that table, with D and trimming inferred from the DNA. The sample has some 200,000 clones; about 86% are singletons. This record belongs to a study of blood T cell repertoires in COVID-19. At the level of the study: Acute and convalescent COVID-19 samples came from the United States, Italy and Spain. PBMCs, B-cell-depleted T cells, or T cells were the source of the cDNA or gDNA that made up the material.

Germline-derived CDR1 and CDR2 are MNHEY and SMNVEV (reference sequence). Trimming cost V 1 base and J 0 bases, with 9 bases left between them. This CDR3 comprises 15 residues. This receptor was identified in a woman aged 25-40 years who had recovered from COVID-19. Sequences were obtained from peripheral blood. This chain joins TRBV27 and TRBJ1-2, with D perhaps matching TRBD1 (5 bases). The CDR3, as DNA: TGTGCCAGCAGTTTATATCGGGGGGCTAACTATGGCTACACCTTC. Encoded protein: CASSLYRGANYGYTF.